This TCR beta chain was sequenced in a study of T cell responses to AZD1222 COVID-19 vaccine. The CDR3 loop spans 14 amino acids. Germline-derived CDR1 and CDR2 are SNHLY and FYNNEI. Between the trimmed V and J ends, which lost 8 bases and 4 bases, there was a span of 17 bases. A few counts support this clone. Sequenced by immunoSEQ multiplex PCR; TCRdb stores in-frame clones only, minus some. The sample lists a few hundred thousand clones, just over 90% occurring once. This TCR was recovered from an adult in good health. Sequencing used peripheral blood, obtained on day 0 of AZD1222 vaccination. The V call is TRBV2, the J call TRBJ1-1; D is possibly TRBD1 (5 bases). The CDR3 loop reads CASLWGGVGTEAFF. CDR3 sequence (DNA): TGTGCCAGCTTGTGGGGGGGGGTTGGCACTGAAGCTTTCTTT.